The clone carrying this T cell receptor beta chain has a single count. Per germline, CDR1 LNHDA and CDR2 SQIVND (reference sequence). Trimming removed 6 bases from V and 8 bases from J; junction bases left unmatched: 8. The CDR3 totals 15 residues. Data came from immunoSEQ multiplex PCR; TCRdb stores just in-frame clones and leaves some out. The sample lists fewer than 65,000 clones; around nine tenths were seen once. The record originates from a study of technical replicates of blood from a handful of donors. The specimen was PBMCs. This clonotype was obtained from a human donor in good health. Some clones in this sample may be carry-over from other donors' samples. The chain employs TRBV19 and TRBJ2-1; 12 bases map to TRBD2. The CDR3 DNA sequence: TGTGCCAGTAGCTCCGGGACTAGCGGGTTCTATGAGCAGTTCTTC. Its protein is CASSSGTSGFYEQFF.